Each of the 32 T cell receptor delta chains below was sequenced from the same sample in a study of γδ T cells in repeated Plasmodium falciparum infection (dated by TCRdb to about 2021). Libraries were constructed by multiplex PCR. TCRdb names Illumina MiSeq as the instrument used. After TCRdb called clones again from the public reads with CATT, rows with identical DNA were merged. Across this sample there are 85,000 to 90,000 delta-chain clones, with more than 1.4% seen only once. Just under 9% of the sample is held by the ten biggest clonotypes. For bulk TCR repertoire analysis, Vgamma9/Vdelta2+ and Vdelta2-negative gammadelta T cell populations were isolated by flow sorting from peripheral blood mononuclear cells. The sequencing input was gamma-delta T cells from blood. These receptors all come from a pool of human donors (malaria-infected and uninfected, not separated).

Comment on this clone: TCRdb's protein for this DNA is that of a much larger clone and differs from the translation at residue 6, likely a read error; the protein shown is the DNA translation. This sequence joins TRDV1 and TRDJ1; D gene unclear. Per germline, CDR1 TSWWSYY and CDR2 QGS. The ends were cut back, 2 bases at V and 1 base at J, with 14 bases in the middle. CDR3 length: 16 amino acids. The CDR3 DNA sequence: TGTGCTCTTGGGGAATTCGCCCAGTACCTCACCGATAAACTCATCTTT. This codes for CALGEFAQYLTDKLIF.

This clone was seen a few times. This DNA's translation differs at residue 12 from TCRdb's protein, which comes from a much larger clone; a read error is likely, and the protein shown is translated from the DNA. This chain links TRDV1 with TRDJ1; 8 nucleotides line up with TRDD3. TCRdb lists no J gene, so it was determined here by aligning the DNA to germline. V shed 1 base and J 0 bases; nucleotides not matched to a gene: 19. CDR3 length: 21 residues. Germline-derived CDR1 and CDR2 are TSWWSYY and QGS. This chain's CDR3 is CALGERPFFPLSLGDTDKLIF. The CDR3 coding sequence is TGTGCTCTTGGGGAACGGCCCTTTTTCCCACTTTCACTGGGGGACACCGATAAACTCATCTTT.

This clone was detected many times. The chain joins TRDV1 to TRDJ1; 10 bases are shared with TRDD3. The germline V gene encodes CDR1 TSWWSYY and CDR2 QGS. This CDR3 contains 24 residues. With 2 bases clipped from V and 3 bases from J, the junction kept 30 bases outside the gene matches. The CDR3 nucleotides are TGTGCTCTTGGGGAAGGAAGTGGGGTTCTCTTCGCGGCCTTACTGGGGGATTCTCCCGATAAACTCATCTTT. Protein sequence: CALGEGSGVLFAALLGDSPDKLIF.

Concerning this clone itself: Translating this DNA gives a protein that differs at residue 2 from the TCRdb one, which belongs to a much larger clone; a read error is likely, and the protein shown is this translation. The DNA of the CDR3 is TGTTCTCTTGGGGAACCGGATCCTTTGCTGAAACTCATCTTT. It codes for CSLGEPDPLLKLIF. V and J are TRDV1 and TRDJ1, with D tentatively TRDD3 (5 bases). The CDR3 is made up of 14 amino acids. CDR1 is TSWWSYY and CDR2 is QGS in the germline V gene.

This clone was detected many times. The sample has other DNA sequences that encode this CDR3 too. The genes are TRDV1 and TRDJ1; D is possibly TRDD3 (7 bases). The CDR3 consists of 21 residues. The V and J ends lost 4 bases and 6 bases respectively, with 36 bases between them. In germline, CDR1 is TSWWSYY, CDR2 QGS. The CDR3 protein is CALGGDVPIPSNYRGIHKLIF. CDR3 nucleotide sequence: TGTGCTCTTGGGGGGGATGTTCCTATCCCGTCAAATTATCGGGGGATTCATAAACTCATCTTT.

To note about this clone: The protein held in TCRdb is that of a much larger clone and does not match this DNA's translation at residues 5 and 17, likely because of a read error; the protein shown is translated from the DNA. The chain is built from TRDV2 and TRDJ1, with TRDD3 matching 12 bases. CDR3 length: 19 amino acids. The germline CDR1 and CDR2 sequences are GEAIGNYY and EKD. DNA for the CDR3: TGTGCCTGTGACGCCATAGGGGTCGTTACTGGGGGATACACCGATAAACCCATCTTT. Protein sequence: CACDAIGVVTGGYTDKPIF.

This clone was found a few times. This likely came from a read error, as a far larger clone is one base away. The sample carries other DNA sequences with the same CDR3. The chain carries TRDV2 and TRDJ3, with D tentatively TRDD1 (5 bases). No J gene is reported in TCRdb; it was inferred here by comparing the DNA with germline. Between the trimmed V and J ends, which lost 0 bases and 2 bases, there was a span of 16 bases. The CDR3 totals 19 residues. Looked up from germline, CDR1 is GEAIGNYY and CDR2 is EKD. Here the CDR3 reads CACDTLVGDSPWDTRQMFF. The CDR3, as DNA: TGTGCCTGTGACACCCTAGTGGGTGATAGTCCCTGGGACACCCGACAGATGTTTTTC.

A note on this clone: A far larger clone lies a single base away; this is likely a read error. At the DNA level, this CDR3 is encoded by other sequences in the same sample as well. V gene TRDV2 was called; the J gene was not; TRDD3 was called by the table and not checked on the DNA. Germline V CDR1 and CDR2: GEAIGNYY, EKD. CDR3 length: 19 residues. CDR3 residues: CACDTVTGGYGAPTDKLIF. CDR3 nucleotide sequence: TGTGCCTGTGACACCGTTACTGGGGGATATGGGGCCCCCACCGATAAACTCATCTTC.

This clone was detected many times. With a much larger clone just one base away, this may be a read error. The same CDR3 is also encoded by other DNA sequences in this sample. The CDR3 DNA is TGCGCCTGTGACTCGATCGGAGGGATGGGGCCCATTAGCTCCTGGGACACCCGACAGATGTTTTTC. Translating it yields CACDSIGGMGPISSWDTRQMFF. This chain uses TRDV2 with TRDJ3, with D possibly TRDD3 on 5 matching bases. The J gene, absent from TCRdb, was called here by matching the DNA to germline. The CDR3 has 22 amino acids. Germline V gene data show CDR1 as GEAIGNYY and CDR2 as EKD.

This clone was recorded many times. At residue 3, the TCRdb amino acid sequence and the translated nucleotide sequence differ, so the protein here is the DNA translation. The chain uses TRDV1 and TRDJ1; 10 positions agree with TRDD3. Looked up from germline, CDR1 is TSWWSYY and CDR2 is QGS. The CDR3 spans 20 residues. CDR3 in amino acids: CAIGENSCGLLLWGIQKLIF. Here the CDR3 DNA reads TGTGCTATTGGGGAAAATTCCTGCGGCCTTCTCCTGTGGGGGATACAGAAACTCATCTTT.

On this clone: This is likely an artifact of a read error, given a far larger clone one base away. Within the sample, other DNA sequences also encode this same CDR3. V is TRDV2 and J is TRDJ1; unclear D gene. TCRdb offers no J gene call, so here the DNA was matched to germline to obtain one. The CDR3 length is 17 residues. V dropped 0 bases and J dropped 0 bases, with 16 bases sitting between them. Germline V gene data show CDR1 as GEAIGNYY and CDR2 as EKD. The CDR3 DNA sequence: TGTGCCTGTGACACCGCCGGGGTTCTTCGGTACACCGATAAACTCATCTTT. This sequence encodes CACDTAGVLRYTDKLIF.

As regards this clone: The protein in TCRdb stems from a much larger clone and differs at residue 10 from this DNA's translation, likely a read error; here the protein is translated from the DNA. The rearrangement joins TRDV1 to TRDJ1; 8 nucleotides match TRDD3. TCRdb supplies no J gene; here it was assigned by aligning the nucleotide sequence to germline. The length of the CDR3 is 24 residues. Looked up from germline, CDR1 is TSWWSYY and CDR2 is QGS. The J segment lost 0 bases and the V segment lost 0 bases, leaving 27 bases of the junction unmatched. The CDR3 loop is CALGELGINLRNSWGSTYTDKLIF. The CDR3 DNA is TGTGCTCTTGGGGAACTAGGTATAAATCTCCGGAACTCCTGGGGGAGTACGTACACCGATAAACTCATCTTT.

The table lists this clone with a few counts. The translation of this DNA and the TCRdb protein of a much larger clone differ at residue 4, probably owing to a read error; the protein shown here is translated from the DNA. The rearrangement uses TRDV1 and TRDJ1; D remains ambiguous. Germline loops: CDR1 TSWWSYY, CDR2 QGS. The CDR3 covers 14 residues. V dropped 8 bases and J dropped 0 bases, with 13 bases sitting between them. The CDR3 loop is CALRIPKYTDKLIF. The CDR3 DNA reads TGTGCTCTTAGGATTCCCAAGTACACCGATAAACTCATCTTT.

The table lists this clone with many counts. This DNA translates differently at residue 11 from the TCRdb protein, which is that of a much larger clone; a read error is likely, and the protein shown is the DNA's own translation. The J gene is TRDJ1, the V gene TRDV2; 7 nucleotides match TRDD3. V trimming: 0 bases; J trimming: 2 bases; junction bases outside the gene matches: 11. Germline lookup yields CDR1 GEAIGNYY and CDR2 EKD. The CDR3 totals 17 residues. DNA of the CDR3: TGTGCCTGTGACACCGTGGGGGAGGCCCCGAAAACCGATAAACTCATCTTT. Protein: CACDTVGEAPKTDKLIF.

As regards this clone: The protein given by TCRdb reflects a much larger clone and differs at residue 17 from this DNA's translation, likely from a read error; the protein shown is the DNA's translation. The chain recombines TRDV1 with TRDJ1, with 10 positions matching TRDD3. Germline lookup yields CDR1 TSWWSYY and CDR2 QGS. The length of the CDR3 is 23 residues. With V trimmed by 1 base and J by 1 base, 24 bases remained unmatched. This chain's CDR3 is CALGEPLSVLGDPHLGCTDKLIF. The CDR3 coding sequence is TGTGCTCTTGGGGAACCGCTCTCTGTACTGGGGGATCCCCACCTGGGATGCACCGATAAACTCATCTTT.

This clone was seen a handful of times. The protein TCRdb lists belongs to a much larger clone and differs from this DNA's translation at residue 8, which points to a read error; the protein shown is made from the DNA. The rearrangement links TRDV1 to TRDJ1, with 8 bases aligning to TRDD2. TCRdb carries no J gene annotation; the J gene was assigned here by matching the DNA with germline. The germline V gene has CDR1 TSWWSYY and CDR2 QGS. The CDR3 length is 26 residues. Germline trimming cut 0 bases from V and 3 bases from J; bases unmatched to any gene: 36. The CDR3 region is CALGELGIRSFLRLGMPPNPSDKLIF. In DNA form, the CDR3 reads TGTGCTCTTGGGGAACTAGGAATCAGGAGCTTCCTACGGCTGGGGATGCCACCCAACCCATCCGATAAACTCATCTTT.

As regards this clone: A far larger clone differs by one base, so this is likely a read error. Other DNA variants within this sample encode the same CDR3. The J gene is TRDJ3, the V gene TRDV1; 11 bases map to TRDD3. The J gene was missing in TCRdb and was found by matching the end of the DNA to germline. Germline CDR1 reads TSWWSYY; CDR2 reads QGS. The CDR3 is made up of 27 amino acids. The chain's CDR3 is CALGRAPFNFWGIHDSHSSWDTRQMFF. The CDR3 DNA is TGTGCTCTTGGAAGGGCTCCTTTTAATTTCTGGGGGATACACGACAGTCACTCCTCCTGGGACACCCGGCAGATGTTTTTC.

This clone was detected only a few times. The protein TCRdb lists belongs to a much larger clone and differs from this DNA's translation at residue 10, which points to a read error; the protein shown is made from the DNA. This chain links TRDV1 with TRDJ1, with 12 positions matching TRDD3. Here the J gene came from matching the DNA to germline, since TCRdb omits it. Germline V gene data show CDR1 as TSWWSYY and CDR2 as QGS. The V and J ends lost 3 bases and 0 bases, in that order; junction bases with no gene match: 17. The CDR3 sequence is 21 residues long. The CDR3 spells CALGDVPNPALGDTDTDKLIF. CDR3 in DNA: TGTGCTCTTGGGGACGTGCCTAACCCTGCACTGGGGGATACAGACACCGATAAACTCATCTTT.

This clone has a handful of counts. A single base is all that separates this from a far larger clone, so a read error is likely. This sample includes further DNA sequences coding for the same CDR3. The genes are TRDV1 and TRDJ1, with 9 bases aligning to TRDD2. In the absence of a J gene in TCRdb, the DNA was matched to germline to assign it here. Germline values: CDR1 TSWWSYY, CDR2 QGS. The CDR3 has 21 residues. CDR3 sequence reads: CALGPKPAFLRRGARTGKLIF. As DNA, the CDR3 is TGTGCCCTTGGGCCAAAACCCGCCTTCCTACGGAGGGGGGCCCGTACTGGAAAACTCATCTTT.

This clone was seen a few times. This DNA's translation and the protein TCRdb lists, from a much larger clone, do not match at residue 11, likely due to a read error; the protein shown is translated from the DNA. Here the V gene is TRDV1, but the J gene went uncalled; the D segment call TRDD3 is taken from the table without a DNA check. This CDR3 has 13 residues. The germline V gene has CDR1 TSWWSYY and CDR2 QGS. Here the CDR3 DNA reads TGTGCTCTTTTATTCCCTGGGGGCTCAAAACCCATCTTT. Protein: CALLFPGGSKPIF.

In this sample, this clone turned up many times. The chain carries TRDV1 and TRDJ1; TRDD2 is a possible D gene (7 bases). Since TCRdb gives no J gene, matching the DNA to germline was used here to assign it. V shed 3 bases and J shed 2 bases, with 22 bases lying between them. The germline V gene encodes CDR1 TSWWSYY and CDR2 QGS. This CDR3 spans 18 amino acids. CDR3 sequence: CALGDPFLRRWGTDKLIF. The CDR3 region has the DNA TGTGCTCTTGGGGACCCTTTCCTACGTCGATGGGGGACCGATAAACTCATCTTT.

In this sample, this clone turned up a few times. A far larger clone is a single base away, which makes a read error likely. Other DNA sequences in this sample translate to the same CDR3. The chain couples TRDV1 to TRDJ1; the D is unclear. Since TCRdb gives no J gene, matching the DNA to germline was used here to assign it. CDR3 length equals 22 residues. The V end was cut by 5 bases, the J end by 0 bases, with 34 bases between. CDR1 and CDR2 from the germline V gene are TSWWSYY and QGS. The CDR3 region has the DNA TGTGCTCTTGGGCTTTTATACTCACACGCCCTTGCAGTTTTAAAGTACACCGATAAACTCATCTTT. As protein: CALGLLYSHALAVLKYTDKLIF.

Notes on this clone: It differs at one base from a far larger clone, so likely a read error. The rearrangement uses TRDV1 and TRDJ1; 7 bases map to TRDD3. Assignment of the J gene here rests on matching the DNA to germline, because TCRdb gives none. The V segment lost 3 bases and the J segment 0 bases; nucleotides outside the gene matches: 16. The CDR3 is 19 residues long. Germline V gives CDR1 TSWWSYY, CDR2 QGS. CDR3: CALGELPIGTLGDTDKLIF. The DNA of the CDR3 is TGTGCTCTTGGGGAGCTGCCTATTGGTACTCTGGGGGACACCGATAAACTCATCTTT.

As concerns this clone: TCRdb lists the protein of a much larger clone for this DNA, which differs at residue 9, so this is likely a read error; the protein given here is translated from the DNA itself. This sequence joins TRDV1 and TRDJ1; 10 nucleotides match TRDD3. In the absence of a J gene in TCRdb, the DNA was matched to germline to assign it here. V was pared by 2 bases and J by 1 base, with 16 bases of the junction left unmatched. Germline V gives CDR1 TSWWSYY, CDR2 QGS. This CDR3 is 20 amino acids long. The CDR3 DNA reads TGTGCTCTTGGGGAAGCGTGGGGAGCTGGGGGATATTGGAGCACCGATAAACTCATCTTT. Protein: CALGEAWGAGGYWSTDKLIF.

This clone was seen many times. The amino acid sequence in TCRdb belongs to a much larger clone and departs from this DNA's translation at residue 13, likely a sequencing read error; the sequence shown is translated from the DNA. V is TRDV1 and J is TRDJ1; D remains unclear. This CDR3 is 18 amino acids long. Germline-derived CDR1 and CDR2 are TSWWSYY and QGS. V was shortened by 1 base and J by 3 bases, with 21 bases between the two germline ends. The CDR3 nucleotides are TGTGCTCTTGGGGAACGTACGTTTGGACCGATGTACGCCGATAAACTCATCTTT. Its translation: CALGERTFGPMYADKLIF.

Worth noting for this clone: The translation of this DNA and the TCRdb protein of a much larger clone differ at residue 3, probably owing to a read error; the protein shown here is translated from the DNA. This rearrangement joins TRDV2 to TRDJ1; D gene uncertain. TCRdb is silent on the J gene; assignment here came from matching the DNA to germline. The germline V gene encodes CDR1 GEAIGNYY and CDR2 EKD. The CDR3 extends over 16 amino acids. CDR3 loop: CARDSVLKEIADKLIF. The CDR3 DNA follows: TGTGCCCGTGACTCTGTACTGAAAGAGATCGCCGATAAACTCATCTTT.

In this sample, this clone turned up many times. The CDR3 is CALGGATALIF. Written as DNA, the CDR3 is TGTGCTCTTGGGGGGGCTACGGCACTCATCTTT. This chain links TRDV1 with TRDJ1; no clear D. The J gene, not given by TCRdb, was assigned here from a germline match of the nucleotide sequence. V lost 4 bases and J lost 10, with 10 bases in between. Looked up from germline, CDR1 is TSWWSYY and CDR2 is QGS. The CDR3 loop spans 11 amino acids.

This clone was counted many times. Additional DNA sequences in this sample encode the identical CDR3. The chain employs TRDV1 and TRDJ1; 13 positions match TRDD3. The germline V gene encodes CDR1 TSWWSYY and CDR2 QGS. V dropped 2 bases and J dropped 4; count of bases not matched to a gene: 13. The CDR3 totals 19 residues. CDR3 loop: CALGEGWNWGIRGDDKLIF. CDR3 in DNA: TGTGCTCTTGGGGAAGGTTGGAACTGGGGGATACGAGGAGACGATAAACTCATCTTT.

This clone was detected a few times. A read error likely explains this, since a far larger clone differs by one base. This sample includes further DNA sequences coding for the same CDR3. The chain carries TRDV2 and TRDJ3, with 11 positions matching TRDD3. The J gene is not listed in TCRdb, so it was assigned here from a DNA match to germline. This CDR3 comprises 25 residues. The ends lost 1 base at V and 0 bases at J; junction bases unmatched: 22. Germline V gene data show CDR1 as GEAIGNYY and CDR2 as EKD. CDR3 sequence (DNA): TGTGCCTGTGACACATCACCTAGTGGACTGGGGGATAAGGCCACCTACTCCTGGGACACCCGACAGATGTTTTTC. Translating it yields CACDTSPSGLGDKATYSWDTRQMFF.

This clone has just a few counts. With only one base between it and a far larger clone, this is likely a read error. Other nucleotide sequences from this sample produce the same CDR3. The chain couples TRDV1 to TRDJ1, with TRDD3 identical over 10 bases. As TCRdb names no J gene, one was assigned here on the basis of a DNA match to germline. Losses at the gene ends were 0 bases for V and 1 base for J; bases not matched to a gene: 35. The germline V gene has CDR1 TSWWSYY and CDR2 QGS. This CDR3 contains 27 residues. The CDR3 protein is CALGELQIPSYVFRGGYDYRLTDKLIF. The CDR3 nucleotides read TGTGCTCTTGGGGAACTTCAAATTCCCTCCTACGTCTTTCGAGGGGGATACGATTACCGACTCACCGATAAACTCATCTTT.

This clone was recorded at least ten times. This could be a read error, since a much larger clone is one nucleotide away. The J gene is TRDJ1, the V gene TRDV1; 12 bases agree with TRDD3. CDR1 TSWWSYY and CDR2 QGS come from the germline V gene. The CDR3 length is 27 residues. The CDR3 sequence is CALGELRGLPLGDTLWSSRRYTGKLIF. CDR3 sequence (DNA): TGTGCTCTTGGGGAACTGAGGGGATTGCCTCTGGGGGATACGCTCTGGAGTTCCCGAAGGTACACCGGTAAACTCATCTTT.

There are a few counts of this clone. A far more abundant clone sits one base away, making this likely a read error. The same CDR3 is also encoded by other DNA sequences in this sample. The J gene is TRDJ1, the V gene TRDV2; D is ambiguous. Here the J gene came from matching the DNA to germline, since TCRdb omits it. The V gene's germline CDR1 is GEAIGNYY and CDR2 EKD. The CDR3 runs 15 residues. The ends were cut back, 7 bases at V and 5 bases at J, with 22 bases in the middle. Here the CDR3 DNA reads TGTGCCTGCGACTCCGGAGGGTTCACGACTGATAAACTCATCTTT. Translating it yields CACDSGGFTTDKLIF.